These 28 T cell receptor beta chains share one sample of origin, sequenced in a study of graft-versus-host responses after intestinal transplantation. TCRdb keeps only in-frame clones here, not all; method: immunoSEQ multiplex PCR. There are about 84,000 clones in the sample; approximately 90% occur only once, and approximately 0.32% lies in the top ten. Antigens of these TCRs are unknown. Source: unstimulated CD4+ T cells sorted from spleen or lymph node cells, taken before transplant. These receptors were obtained from a human donor who was the organ donor for an intestinal transplant.

The gene calls are TRBV6-1 and TRBJ2-7; maybe TRBD2 (6 bases). Germline loops: CDR1 MNHNS, CDR2 SASEGT. V was clipped by 4 bases and J by 3 bases, with 10 bases between them. The CDR3 is made up of 13 amino acids. The CDR3 nucleotides read TGTGCCAGCAGTGGCGGGACTTACTACGAGCAGTACTTC. It encodes CASSGGTYYEQYF.

CDR3 loop: CASTTLSRGVGGTMNTEAFF. CDR3 DNA: TGCGCCAGCACAACTCTCTCCCGGGGGGTTGGGGGTACTATGAACACTGAAGCTTTCTTT. V gene TRBV10-2 combines with J gene TRBJ1-1; possible D gene TRBD1, 5 bases. V shed 7 bases and J shed 0 bases, with 30 bases lying between them. CDR1 and CDR2 (germline): WSHSY, SAAADI. The CDR3 consists of 20 residues.

This clone was seen only once. The gene calls are TRBV27 and TRBJ1-5; TRBD1 aligns across 7 bases. V lost 6 bases and J lost 3; bases outside the gene matches: 5. This CDR3 has 14 amino acids. The germline gives CDR1 MNHEY, CDR2 SMNVEV (reference sequence). CDR3: CASRRQGNNQPQHF. CDR3 nucleotide sequence: TGTGCCAGCAGACGACAGGGTAACAATCAGCCCCAGCATTTT.

The table lists this clone with a few counts. This chain links TRBV7-6 with TRBJ2-7; perhaps TRBD2 as D (6 bases). CDR1 and CDR2 from the germline V gene are SGHVS and FNYEAQ. The V and J ends lost 5 bases and 2 bases respectively, with 13 bases between them. The CDR3 extends over 14 amino acids. CDR3 region: CASSPRGSPYEQYF. The CDR3, as DNA: TGTGCCAGCAGCCCACGGGGGTCCCCCTACGAGCAGTACTTC.

The chain employs TRBV4-2 and TRBJ1-4; no firm D call. CDR1 is LGHNA, CDR2 YNFKEQ, per germline. Between the trimmed V and J ends, which lost 0 bases and 8 bases, there was a span of 28 bases. The CDR3 totals 20 residues. CDR3 sequence (DNA): TGTGCCAGCAGCCAAGACCCGGTACAACGCAGCCGTTACTCGGGAGAAAAACTGTTTTTT. Translated, it gives CASSQDPVQRSRYSGEKLFF.

The chain has TRBV10-3 and TRBJ2-2; 12 positions agree with TRBD2. CDR1 ENHRY and CDR2 SYGVKD come from the germline V gene. The CDR3 runs 16 residues. V shed 4 bases, J shed 4 bases, and the junction held 4 bases outside the gene matches. The CDR3 nucleotides are TGTGCCATCAGTGCCCGGACTAGCGGGACCACCGGGGAGCTGTTTTTT. Residues: CAISARTSGTTGELFF.

The chain joins TRBV2 to TRBJ2-2, with 10 positions matching TRBD1. Germline V gene lookup returns CDR1 SNHLY and CDR2 FYNNEI. J was trimmed by 4 bases and V by 2 bases; bases with no gene match: 10. This CDR3 region has 18 residues. The chain's CDR3 is CASSELLRDRGRTGELFF. In DNA form, the CDR3 reads TGTGCCAGCAGTGAATTATTACGGGACAGGGGACGCACCGGGGAGCTGTTTTTT.

The chain combines TRBV13 with TRBJ2-3; D perhaps matches TRBD1 (7 bases). This CDR3 contains 22 residues. V was clipped by 4 bases and J by 0 bases, with 32 bases between them. CDR1 PRHDT and CDR2 FYEKMQ come from the germline V gene (reference sequence). The CDR3 spells CASSSQGQFVTRGGLSTDTQYF. In nucleotides, the CDR3 is TGTGCCAGCAGCTCCCAGGGACAGTTCGTGACTAGAGGAGGGCTTAGCACAGATACGCAGTATTTT.

This chain uses TRBV4-1 with TRBJ2-3, with 8 bases lining up with TRBD2. In germline, CDR1 is MGHRA, CDR2 YSYEKL. The CDR3 totals 15 residues. V lost 4 bases, J lost 5 bases, and 8 bases stayed unmatched. The CDR3 protein is CASSLDGRAGDTQYF. The CDR3 bases are TGCGCCAGCAGCCTCGACGGGAGGGCGGGAGATACGCAGTATTTT.

V and J are TRBV2 and TRBJ2-2; possibly TRBD2 for D (5 bases). CDR3 length: 15 amino acids. CDR1 is SNHLY, CDR2 FYNNEI, per germline. Trimming shortened V by 5 bases and J by 0 bases, and 10 bases separated the two germline ends. CDR3 nucleotide sequence: TGTGCCAGCAGTCCGACTACCGCGAACACCGGGGAGCTGTTTTTT. Translating it yields CASSPTTANTGELFF.

The chain has TRBV30 and TRBJ1-2; no clear D gene. CDR1 is GTSNPN and CDR2 is SVGIG in the germline V gene (reference sequence). V lost 0 bases and J lost 2, with 16 bases in between. The length of the CDR3 is 16 residues. The CDR3 nucleotides are TGTGCCTGGAGTGTACGTTTGAGGAGGGCGAACTATGGCTACACCTTC. It encodes CAWSVRLRRANYGYTF.

V is TRBV19 and J is TRBJ1-2, with TRBD1 matching 11 bases. The germline V gene has CDR1 LNHDA and CDR2 SQIVND (reference sequence). This CDR3 contains 14 residues. The V segment lost 9 bases and the J segment 9 bases; nucleotides outside the gene matches: 12. CDR3 sequence (DNA): TGTGCCAGCCCAGGACAGGGGGCGGTGATCAGCTACACCTTC. Translated, it gives CASPGQGAVISYTF.

The CDR3: CAISDRETQYF. The CDR3 DNA reads TGTGCCATCAGTGACCGGGAGACCCAGTACTTC. V gene TRBV10-3 combines with J gene TRBJ2-5; no reliable D call. This CDR3 contains 11 residues. Deletions cut 3 bases from V and 5 bases from J, with 4 bases between. Germline V gene data show CDR1 as ENHRY and CDR2 as SYGVKD.

The chain employs TRBV5-6 and TRBJ2-5; TRBD2 aligns across 9 bases. V was pared by 3 bases and J by 5 bases, with 8 bases of the junction left unmatched. Germline-derived CDR1 and CDR2 are SGHDT and YYEEEE. CDR3 length: 15 amino acids. The chain's CDR3 is CASSWLAGGPETQYF. The CDR3 nucleotides read TGTGCCAGCAGCTGGCTGGCGGGAGGGCCCGAGACCCAGTACTTC.

The rearrangement links TRBV4-1 to TRBJ1-1, with D perhaps matching TRBD1 (5 bases). Trimming pared 4 bases from V and 4 bases from J, leaving 19 bases between. Germline V CDR1 and CDR2: MGHRA, YSYEKL. The CDR3 sequence is 16 residues long. CDR3: CASSLLHPGRGTEAFF. The CDR3 DNA is TGCGCCAGCAGCCTGTTACACCCGGGGAGGGGCACTGAAGCTTTCTTT.

The chain has TRBV4-2 and TRBJ2-1, with TRBD2 identical over 14 bases. The CDR3 consists of 23 residues. Germline lookup yields CDR1 LGHNA and CDR2 YNFKEQ. The J segment lost 2 bases and the V segment lost 4 bases, leaving 22 bases of the junction unmatched. CDR3 residues: CASSPFRRITGTSGGSAYNEQFF. The CDR3 DNA is TGTGCCAGCAGCCCCTTTAGGAGGATTACCGGGACTAGCGGGGGCTCTGCCTACAATGAGCAGTTCTTC.

This clone was seen only a few times. The rearrangement joins TRBV25-1 to TRBJ2-3; 8 bases are shared with TRBD2. This CDR3 contains 17 residues. V gave up 4 bases and J gave up 3 bases; unmatched junction bases: 12. The germline V gene has CDR1 MGHDK and CDR2 SYGVNS. CDR3 sequence reads: CASSALGGGLVTDTQYF. DNA for the CDR3: TGTGCCAGCAGTGCACTGGGTGGGGGACTAGTTACAGATACGCAGTATTTT.

This clone was recorded many times. V usage is TRBV18 and J usage is TRBJ2-7; D may be TRBD1 (6 bases). The V end lost 5 bases, the J end lost 2 bases, and 7 bases lay between the germline ends. The CDR3 covers 12 residues. The germline V gene has CDR1 KGHSH and CDR2 LQKENI. In DNA form, the CDR3 reads TGTGCCAGCTCAAGGGACACCTACGAGCAGTACTTC. Translation gives CASSRDTYEQYF.

The chain couples TRBV10-3 to TRBJ2-7, with 11 nucleotides matching TRBD1. The CDR3 is made up of 13 amino acids. The junction had 4 bases not matched to a gene; V was cut back by 6 bases and J by 6 bases. CDR1 and CDR2 (germline): ENHRY, SYGVKD. The CDR3 loop reads CAIRDRGRVEQYF. The CDR3 DNA follows: TGTGCCATCAGGGACAGGGGGCGTGTCGAGCAGTACTTC.

The genes are TRBV11-1 and TRBJ2-6; 8 bases map to TRBD1. CDR1 is SGHAT, CDR2 FQDESV, per germline (reference sequence). This CDR3 is 18 amino acids long. V shed 3 bases, J shed 1 base, and the junction held 8 bases outside the gene matches. CDR3 amino acids: CASSFGLQGVSGANVLTF. CDR3 bases: TGTGCCAGCAGCTTTGGGCTACAGGGGGTATCTGGGGCCAACGTCCTGACTTTC.

This chain connects TRBV19 to TRBJ2-1, with D possibly TRBD2 on 5 matching bases. The germline CDR1 and CDR2 sequences are LNHDA and SQIVND (reference sequence). The CDR3 contains 17 residues. Deletions cut 2 bases from V and 0 bases from J, with 14 bases between. CDR3 sequence: CASSIPSWASSYNEQFF. CDR3 sequence (DNA): TGTGCCAGTAGTATACCTAGCTGGGCGAGCTCCTACAATGAGCAGTTCTTC.

The rearrangement links TRBV5-4 to TRBJ2-2, with D perhaps matching TRBD1 (5 bases). There are 14 residues in the CDR3. V gave up 4 bases and J gave up 10 bases, with 17 bases separating them. Germline-derived CDR1 and CDR2 are SGHNT and YYREEE (reference sequence). The CDR3 protein is CASSRPRVSEELFF. The CDR3, as DNA: TGTGCCAGCAGCCGACCCAGGGTGTCGGAGGAGCTGTTTTTT.

The V and J genes are TRBV6-6 and TRBJ1-6; the match to TRBD1 covers 8 bases. CDR3 length: 15 amino acids. J was trimmed by 7 bases and V by 5 bases; bases with no gene match: 7. CDR1 and CDR2 (germline): MNHNY, SVGAGI (reference sequence). CDR3 nucleotides: TGTGCCAGCAGTAAACCGACAGGGGACAATTCACCCCTCCACTTT. Protein product: CASSKPTGDNSPLHF.

The chain recombines TRBV30 with TRBJ1-2; D ambiguous. The germline gives CDR1 GTSNPN, CDR2 SVGIG (reference sequence). This CDR3 is built from 14 residues. Trimming removed 2 bases at V and 7 bases at J, with 17 bases between. The CDR3 coding sequence is TGTGCCTGGAGTCACGCCCGAGGCTATGGTGGCTACACCTTC. It codes for CAWSHARGYGGYTF.

The chain carries TRBV11-3 and TRBJ2-7, with D perhaps TRBD2 (5 bases). CDR1 and CDR2 (germline): SGHNT, YENEEA. The CDR3 extends over 12 amino acids. Trimming pared 5 bases from V and 3 bases from J, leaving 8 bases between. The CDR3 nucleotides are TGTGCCAGCAGCAAGGCGGGCTACGAGCAGTACTTC. Its translation is CASSKAGYEQYF.

This chain links TRBV30 with TRBJ1-4; TRBD1 is a possible D gene (5 bases). The CDR3 totals 18 residues. Per germline, CDR1 GTSNPN and CDR2 SVGIG (reference sequence). Trimming shortened V by 2 bases and J by 1 base, and 20 bases separated the two germline ends. This chain's CDR3 is CAWSYHRGGRRTNEKLFF. The CDR3 nucleotides read TGTGCCTGGAGTTACCACCGCGGGGGACGGAGAACTAATGAAAAACTGTTTTTT.

This clone has a handful of counts. The chain recombines TRBV30 with TRBJ1-4, with D possibly being TRBD1 (5 bases). Germline V CDR1 and CDR2: GTSNPN, SVGIG (reference sequence). The CDR3 loop spans 12 amino acids. V lost 5 bases to trimming and J lost 8 bases, with 12 bases between them. The CDR3, as DNA: TGTGCCTGGGCCCCAGGGAGGGAAAAACTGTTTTTT. Amino acids: CAWAPGREKLFF.

This chain connects TRBV30 to TRBJ1-1; 8 positions agree with TRBD1. The germline CDR1 and CDR2 sequences are GTSNPN and SVGIG (reference sequence). The V gene end was trimmed by 3 bases and the J gene end by 7 bases; junction bases not matched to a gene: 4. The CDR3 covers 12 residues. CDR3 amino acids: CAWRGQASEAFF. CDR3 sequence (DNA): TGTGCCTGGAGGGGACAGGCTAGTGAAGCTTTCTTT.